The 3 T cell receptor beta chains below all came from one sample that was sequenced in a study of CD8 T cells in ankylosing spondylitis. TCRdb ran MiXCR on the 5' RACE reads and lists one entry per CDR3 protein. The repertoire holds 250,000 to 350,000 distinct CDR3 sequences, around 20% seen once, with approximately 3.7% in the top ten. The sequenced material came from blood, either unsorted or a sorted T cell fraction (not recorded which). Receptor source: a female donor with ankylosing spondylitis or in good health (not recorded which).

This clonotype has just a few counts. CDR3 in amino acids: CSARTAGDLGEQYF. DNA of the CDR3: TGCAGTGCTAGGACAGCGGGAGATCTGGGGGAGCAGTACTTC. The V gene is TRBV20-1, the J gene TRBJ2-7; the match to TRBD2 covers 8 bases. Unmatched junction bases numbered 11, after V lost 3 bases and J lost 7 bases. The CDR3 covers 14 residues. Germline CDR1 and CDR2: DFQATT and SNEGSKA (reference sequence).

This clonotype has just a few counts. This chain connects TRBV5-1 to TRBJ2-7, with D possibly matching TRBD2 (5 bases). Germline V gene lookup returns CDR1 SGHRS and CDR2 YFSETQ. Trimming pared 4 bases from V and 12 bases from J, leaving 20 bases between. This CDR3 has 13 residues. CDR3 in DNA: TGCGCCAGCAGCGATCCCCTTGCGGGCGGACTGTACTTC. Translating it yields CASSDPLAGGLYF.

The DNA for the CDR3 is TGTGCCAGCAGTTACTCGACAGGGATGAACACTGAAGCTTTCTTT. Translated: CASSYSTGMNTEAFF. This chain joins TRBV6-5 and TRBJ1-1, with 7 bases fitting TRBD1. Trimming took 0 bases from V and 0 from J; bases not matched to a gene: 1. This CDR3 comprises 15 residues. Per the germline V gene, CDR1 is MNHEY and CDR2 is SVGAGI.